The 30 T cell receptor beta chains listed next were all sequenced from one sample in a study of blood T cell repertoires in COVID-19. Repertoires were generated with immunoSEQ multiplex PCR, while TCRdb's copy carries only in-frame clones and drops some. Among more than 100,000 clones listed, about 90% were seen once. The sample consisted of peripheral blood. Receptor source: a woman in her fifties or sixties with acute or convalescent COVID-19.

The rearrangement links TRBV29-1 to TRBJ2-7, with D possibly matching TRBD2 (5 bases). V was cut by 7 bases and J by 7 bases, with 11 bases left in between. This CDR3 contains 10 residues. Germline V gives CDR1 SQVTM, CDR2 ANQGSEA. This CDR3 is CSAPPGEQYV. The CDR3 DNA reads TGCAGCGCCCCTCCGGGGGAGCAGTACGTC.

The chain recombines TRBV24-1 with TRBJ2-6, with D unclear. The germline V and J ends were trimmed by 3 bases and 2 bases, with 7 bases remaining between them. Germline V gene sequence: CDR1 KGHDR, CDR2 SFDVKD. This CDR3 has 15 residues. CDR3 nucleotide sequence: TGTGCCACCAGTGATACTCGGGCTGGGGCCAACGTCCTGACTTTC. Protein sequence: CATSDTRAGANVLTF.

The gene calls are TRBV19 and TRBJ1-2; D unresolved. V lost 4 bases, J lost 5 bases, and 8 bases lay in between. The germline CDR1 and CDR2 sequences are LNHDA and SQIVND (reference sequence). The CDR3 runs 12 residues. CDR3: CASSSGPYGYTF. Here the CDR3 DNA reads TGTGCCAGTAGTAGTGGCCCTTATGGCTACACCTTC.

The rearrangement joins TRBV19 to TRBJ1-4; the D is unclear. CDR3 length equals 15 residues. The germline V and J ends were trimmed by 1 base and 3 bases, with 9 bases remaining between them. From germline, CDR1 is LNHDA and CDR2 SQIVND (reference sequence). CDR3 amino acids: CASSIGTAPNEKLFF. DNA of the CDR3: TGTGCCAGTAGTATAGGAACAGCTCCTAATGAAAAACTGTTTTTT.

This clone was counted a single time. This chain joins TRBV2 and TRBJ2-1; 11 nucleotides align to TRBD2. Looked up from germline, CDR1 is SNHLY and CDR2 is FYNNEI. V dropped 10 bases and J dropped 10; count of bases not matched to a gene: 9. CDR3 length: 13 residues. CDR3 coding DNA: TGTGCCATCCTTAGCGGGAGGGCCTGGGAGCAGTTCTTC. Residues: CAILSGRAWEQFF.

This chain links TRBV29-1 with TRBJ1-2, with D hard to call. Germline values: CDR1 SQVTM, CDR2 ANQGSEA. There are 14 residues in the CDR3. Trimming stripped 3 bases from V and 3 bases from J, with 14 bases between. The CDR3 loop is CSVDPTAVDYGYTF. The CDR3, as DNA: TGCAGCGTTGATCCCACAGCGGTTGACTATGGCTACACCTTC. Full variable domain (rest looked up from reference TRBV29-1 and TRBJ1-2): SAVISQKPSRDICQRGTSLTIQCQVDSQVTMMFWYRQQPGQSLTLIATANQGSEATYESGFVIDKFPISRPNLTFSTLTVSNMSPEDSSIYLCSVDPTAVDYGYTFGSGTRLTVV.

The rearrangement joins TRBV12-1 to TRBJ2-1; the table's D call of TRBD1 was not tested on the DNA. TRBV12-1 is designated a pseudogene. The CDR3 totals 12 residues. CDR3: CASSTATNEQFF. The CDR3 DNA follows: TGTGCCAGTTCGACAGCGACCAATGAGCAGTTCTTC.

Here the CDR3 reads CASSEYKGRAFF. DNA for the CDR3: TGTGCCAGCAGTGAATATAAGGGGAGGGCTTTCTTT. This chain links TRBV25-1 with TRBJ1-1, with D perhaps matching TRBD1 (5 bases). Looked up from germline, CDR1 is MGHDK and CDR2 is SYGVNS. CDR3 length: 12 residues. Trimming cost V 0 bases and J 11 bases, with 10 bases left between them. Drawing the rest from reference TRBV25-1 and TRBJ1-1, the complete variable domain is EADIYQTPRYLVIGTGKKITLECSQTMGHDKMYWYQQDPGMELHLIHYSYGVNSTEKGDLSSESTVSRIRTEHFPLTLESARPSHTSQYLCASSEYKGRAFFGQGTRLTVV.

The rearrangement joins TRBV4-2 to TRBJ1-2; TRBD1 aligns across 9 bases. The V gene's germline CDR1 is LGHNA and CDR2 YNFKEQ. J gave up 2 bases and V 1 base, and 8 bases lay outside the gene matches. This CDR3 region has 17 residues. The CDR3 here is CASSQVSFGQGNYGYTF. The CDR3 nucleotides are TGTGCCAGCAGCCAAGTCTCTTTCGGACAGGGGAACTATGGCTACACCTTC.

The rearrangement uses TRBV10-2 and TRBJ2-1; 10 bases line up with TRBD2. The CDR3 is 14 residues long. Unmatched junction bases numbered 7, after V lost 5 bases and J lost 9 bases. CDR1 WSHSY and CDR2 SAAADI come from the germline V gene. Here the CDR3 reads CASSIKREGIEQFF. CDR3 coding DNA: TGCGCCAGCAGTATCAAGCGGGAGGGCATTGAGCAGTTCTTC.

The chain recombines TRBV5-1 with TRBJ2-5; TRBD2 matches 14 bases. After removal of 7 bases from V and 5 bases from J, the junction contained 7 bases not matched to a gene. This CDR3 comprises 15 residues. The germline V gene has CDR1 SGHRS and CDR2 YFSETQ. CDR3 in DNA: TGCGCCAGCCGACTAGCGGGAGGGCCGGTTGAGACCCAGTACTTC. Its protein is CASRLAGGPVETQYF.

This chain joins TRBV7-8 and TRBJ2-7, with TRBD2 matching over 11 bases. Germline CDR1 and CDR2: SGHVS and FQNEAQ. The CDR3 sequence is 14 residues long. Trimming cost V 2 bases and J 7 bases; bases outside gene matches: 4. In DNA, the CDR3 is TGTGCCAGCAGCTTAACTAGCGGGAGAGGAGAGCAGTACGTC. The encoded protein is CASSLTSGRGEQYV.

This clone was counted once. This chain links TRBV11-2 with TRBJ2-4, with D possibly TRBD2 on 5 matching bases. The germline V gene encodes CDR1 SGHAT and CDR2 FQNNGV. The CDR3 has 16 residues. Between the trimmed V and J ends, which lost 2 bases and 3 bases, there was a span of 14 bases. The CDR3 loop is CASSLYGGFDKNIQYF. Written as DNA, the CDR3 is TGTGCCAGCAGCTTATACGGCGGGTTCGACAAAAACATTCAGTACTTC.

The rearrangement joins TRBV9 to TRBJ1-5; D gene ambiguous. CDR3 length: 12 amino acids. Trimming took off 0 bases at V and 6 bases at J, with 4 bases between the two ends. Germline CDR1 reads SGDLS; CDR2 reads YYNGEE. The DNA of the CDR3 is TGTGCCAGCAGCGTAGAGCTTCAGCCCCAGCATTTT. Translation gives CASSVELQPQHF.

This clone came up a few times. This chain connects TRBV3-1 (or the pseudogene TRBV3-2) to TRBJ1-3; D not resolved. This CDR3 contains 13 residues. V was trimmed by 2 bases and J by 1 base, leaving 3 bases between them. Per the germline V gene, CDR1 is LGHDT and CDR2 is YNNKEL (reference sequence). The CDR3 is CASSQPSGNTIYF. The CDR3 DNA reads as TGTGCCAGCAGCCAACCGTCTGGAAACACCATATATTTT.

The CDR3 protein is CASSQTVKNTEAFF. The CDR3 DNA reads as TGTGCCAGCAGCCAAACAGTTAAGAACACTGAAGCTTTCTTT. The chain employs TRBV21-1 and TRBJ1-1; the D call TRBD1 from the table was never checked on the DNA. TRBV21-1 is a recognized pseudogene. The CDR3 contains 14 residues.

The chain recombines TRBV19 with TRBJ2-4; D may be TRBD2 (5 bases). CDR1 and CDR2 from the germline V gene are LNHDA and SQIVND (reference sequence). The CDR3 runs to 14 residues. The V gene lost 3 bases and the J gene lost 3 bases, with 9 bases spanning the gap. The CDR3 nucleotides are TGTGCCAGTAGTATCGGGGTCGGCAAAAACATTCAGTACTTC. Its translation: CASSIGVGKNIQYF.

The V call is TRBV3-1 (or the pseudogene TRBV3-2), the J call TRBJ2-3; no definite D call. Per the germline V gene, CDR1 is LGHDT and CDR2 is YNNKEL (reference sequence). The CDR3 runs 12 residues. Trimming pared 4 bases from V and 6 bases from J, leaving 8 bases between. This CDR3 reads CASSLRGDTQYF. Written as DNA, the CDR3 is TGTGCCAGCAGCCTGAGAGGTGATACGCAGTATTTT.

This clone came up a few times. The CDR3 loop reads CASSTSGTGRKKLFF. CDR3 DNA: TGTGCCAGCAGCACCTCCGGGACAGGGCGGAAAAAACTGTTTTTT. The chain couples TRBV5-4 to TRBJ1-4; TRBD1 aligns across 9 bases. This CDR3 spans 15 amino acids. Per the germline V gene, CDR1 is SGHNT and CDR2 is YYREEE (reference sequence). V was pared by 4 bases and J by 9 bases, with 10 bases of the junction left unmatched.

This chain connects TRBV5-1 to TRBJ2-7; TRBD2 aligns across 16 bases. Germline CDR1 is SGHRS and CDR2 is YFSETQ. This CDR3 region has 16 residues. CDR3 in amino acids: CASSKGLAGGPYEQYV. CDR3 DNA: TGCGCCAGCAGCAAGGGACTAGCGGGAGGGCCCTATGAGCAGTACGTC.

CDR3 bases: TGTGCCAGTACCCTATGGTCCGAGAACACTGAAGCTTTCTTT. Translated: CASTLWSENTEAFF. The chain uses TRBV19 and TRBJ1-1, with no clear D. The V end lost 7 bases, the J end lost 1 base, and 13 bases lay between the germline ends. CDR1 and CDR2 from the germline V gene are LNHDA and SQIVND (reference sequence). The CDR3 spans 14 residues.

The chain links TRBV18 to TRBJ2-7, with 7 bases matching TRBD1. The length of the CDR3 is 13 residues. The junction had 7 bases not matched to a gene; V was cut back by 6 bases and J by 5 bases. Germline assignment: CDR1 KGHSH and CDR2 LQKENI. In DNA, the CDR3 is TGTGCCAGCTCGCCGGGACAGACCCACGAGCAGTACGTC. This codes for CASSPGQTHEQYV.

As to this clone: Other DNA variants within this sample encode the same CDR3. This chain joins TRBV5-1 and TRBJ1-1, with 8 bases lining up with TRBD1. The germline gives CDR1 SGHRS, CDR2 YFSETQ. The CDR3 is 14 residues long. V lost 3 bases, J lost 5 bases, and 6 bases stayed unmatched. CDR3 sequence: CASSSQGAVTEAFF. The CDR3, as DNA: TGCGCCAGCAGCTCTCAGGGGGCTGTAACTGAAGCTTTCTTT.

The count of this clone is one. V usage is TRBV7-9 and J usage is TRBJ2-7, with D possibly being TRBD2 (6 bases). Germline loops: CDR1 SEHNR, CDR2 FQNEAQ (reference sequence). Trimming took 8 bases from V and 4 from J, leaving 12 bases between them. The CDR3 loop spans 12 amino acids. The CDR3 reads CASGAGPYEQYV. The DNA of the CDR3 is TGTGCCAGCGGGGCGGGGCCTTACGAGCAGTACGTC.

This chain uses TRBV2 with TRBJ1-2; possible D gene TRBD1, 5 bases. The CDR3 runs to 13 residues. V was trimmed by 5 bases and J by 3 bases, leaving 10 bases between them. Germline loops: CDR1 SNHLY, CDR2 FYNNEI. CDR3 coding DNA: TGTGCCAGCAGTTTAAGCAGGGACTATGGCTACACCTTC. Protein product: CASSLSRDYGYTF.

V is TRBV15 and J is TRBJ2-5; TRBD2 might be the D (6 bases). V lost 0 bases, J lost 7 bases, and 18 bases lay in between. CDR1 is LNHNV and CDR2 is YYDKDF in the germline V gene (reference sequence). The CDR3 totals 16 residues. The CDR3 sequence is CATSRDAASALGTQYF. The CDR3 DNA reads as TGTGCCACCAGCAGAGATGCGGCTAGCGCCCTGGGGACCCAGTACTTC.

J is TRBJ1-6 and V is TRBV27; D might be TRBD1 (5 bases). The CDR3 is 15 amino acids. V lost 3 bases and J lost 5, with 11 bases in between. The germline V gene has CDR1 MNHEY and CDR2 SMNVEV (reference sequence). The CDR3 nucleotides read TGTGCCAGCAGTTTCAGCGGGGCCCATAATTCACCCCTCCACTTT. It encodes CASSFSGAHNSPLHF.

The rearrangement links TRBV5-1 to TRBJ1-2; no clear D. Trimming took off 4 bases at V and 4 bases at J, with 11 bases between the two ends. The CDR3 spans 13 residues. Germline V gene lookup returns CDR1 SGHRS and CDR2 YFSETQ. This CDR3 reads CASSPRPIYGYTF. CDR3 nucleotide sequence: TGCGCCAGCAGCCCCAGGCCCATCTATGGCTACACCTTC.

This chain links TRBV27 with TRBJ1-2, with D perhaps matching TRBD1 (5 bases). The V and J ends lost 6 bases and 2 bases respectively, with 16 bases between them. Per germline, CDR1 MNHEY and CDR2 SMNVEV (reference sequence). This CDR3 region has 15 residues. CDR3 in amino acids: CASSSSGGGNYGYTF. CDR3 sequence (DNA): TGTGCCAGCAGCTCCTCCGGGGGAGGAAACTATGGCTACACCTTC.

This clone was recorded only once. The rearrangement uses TRBV29-1 and TRBJ2-5; weak D call: TRBD1 (5 bases). This CDR3 contains 16 residues. V lost 3 bases and J 6 bases, leaving 23 bases between the germline ends. Germline assignment: CDR1 SQVTM and CDR2 ANQGSEA. The CDR3 protein is CSVDRKLQALSQTQYF. The DNA of the CDR3 is TGCAGCGTTGACAGGAAGCTACAGGCCCTCTCCCAGACCCAGTACTTC.